This T cell receptor (beta chain) is drawn from a study of blood T cells in healthy people across ages. The second PCR ran roughly 6 to 11 cycles with a sample-barcoded 5' primer and J-beta primers. Using its own MiXCR run on the 5' RACE reads, TCRdb lists one record per CDR3 protein. The sample shows about 640,000 distinct CDR3 sequences, 40% to 50% of them seen only once. The TCR was taken from a man older than 75 in good health. The sample consisted of blood.

CDR3 sequence reads: CASSPRVRVTEAFF. The DNA of the CDR3 is TGTGCCAGCAGCCCCAGGGTCAGGGTCACTGAAGCTTTCTTT. This rearrangement joins TRBV7-2 to TRBJ1-1; D is possibly TRBD1 (5 bases). Per the germline V gene, CDR1 is SGHTA and CDR2 is FQGNSA. The CDR3 length is 14 residues. Trimming left V 5 bases short and J 4 bases short, with 14 bases between.